The rows below give T cell receptor beta chains drawn from one sample of a study of chemoradiotherapy in HPV16-positive cancers. The table came from immunoSEQ multiplex PCR; TCRdb's copy has only in-frame clones and leaves some out. The table records over 15,000 clones, approximately 89% of them present only once. The specimen comprised blood, sampled from a patient who underwent chemoradiotherapy. The source is a human donor with HPV-associated anogenital cancer. Each CDR3 is given with its conserved first and last residue. The size entry is marked missing in some rows and otherwise reads once, few, many or a size class.

TRBV21-1,NA,TRBJ1-3,CASSKALDSSSGNTIYF
TRBV21-1,NA,TRBJ2-1,CASSKVGRTPPNEQFF
TRBV7-9,NA,TRBJ2-7,CASSLATSGNSYEQYF
TRBV7-2,NA,TRBJ1-3,CASTPTRRTPSGNTIYF
TRBV5-6,NA,TRBJ1-1,CASSFYRAYEAFF
TRBV28,medium-sized,TRBJ1-2,CASSFGGNYGYTF
TRBV7-9,NA,TRBJ1-1,CASSFFSGTEAFF
TRBV10-2,NA,TRBJ2-7,CASSESPLRADNHSYEQYF
TRBV18,NA,TRBJ2-7,CASSPGQGFHEQYF
TRBV29-1,once,TRBJ1-1,CSVGGQGGTEAFF
TRBV6-6,NA,TRBJ1-3,CASRGGRGNTIYF
TRBV13,NA,TRBJ2-7,CASSFWESSYEQYF
TRBV6-1,NA,TRBJ1-2,CASGDRNSYGYTF
TRBV28,NA,TRBJ2-7,CASSFRQGGRGSYEQYF
TRBV6-1,NA,TRBJ2-1,CASSDHRRVFSYNEQFF
TRBV6-6,once,TRBJ2-1,CASSYTGQQFF
TRBV2,NA,TRBJ2-3,CASGLAGVFDTQYF
TRBV5-6,NA,NA,CASSLAVYEQYF
TRBV10-2,NA,TRBJ1-5,CASSSRGNQPQHF
TRBV20-1,NA,TRBJ1-1,CSASRGRAFF
TRBV27,NA,TRBJ1-6,CASSLSFPPPGQSLHF
TRBV28,NA,TRBJ2-3,CASSLPSQGSLTDTQYF
TRBV7-2,NA,TRBJ1-5,CASSLVDASNQPQHF
TRBV25-1,NA,TRBJ2-7,CASSSQQSREQYF
TRBV28,NA,TRBJ2-3,CATDDGSSTDTQYF
TRBV10-3,NA,TRBJ2-3,CAIKLTGGGTDTQYF
TRBV9,few,TRBJ2-3,CASSVLDTDTQYF
TRBV13,NA,TRBJ2-2,CASSEAGLTGELFF
TRBV6-5,NA,TRBJ2-7,CASSPRGGAYEQYF
TRBV28,NA,TRBJ2-1,CASSWDFQSSYNEQFF
TRBV28,NA,TRBJ1-5,CASSSGTANQPQHF
TRBV6-5,NA,NA,CASKRTGSVYEQYF
TRBV18,NA,TRBJ1-2,CASSPGQVDYGYTF
TRBV7-6,NA,TRBJ1-1,CASSAIRGETEAFF
TRBV6-5,NA,TRBJ1-5,CASSPIPGSGQPQHF
TRBV4-1,NA,TRBJ1-1,CASSRERRGQLNTEAFF
TRBV6-1,NA,TRBJ1-1,CASTSPRASNTEAFF
TRBV2,NA,TRBJ1-1,CASRLDRGGNTEAFF
TRBV4-1,few,TRBJ2-7,CASSLGTSGGPEQYF